One sample yielded the 32 T cell receptor beta chains listed below, sequenced in a study of CD8 T cells in Susac syndrome (dated by TCRdb to the late 2010s). The protocol used for the library was the immunoSEQ multiplex PCR assay. RNA was extracted using the RNeasy kit, and about 0.5 to 1 ug of the RNA was reverse transcribed with random hexamers. The public reads were reanalyzed by TCRdb: fastp trimming at Q25, MiXCR alignment, in-frame beta chains only. Rows are unified per CDR3 protein, each entry keeping the most common DNA and genes. The sample table lists tens of thousands of distinct CDR3 sequences, 85% to 95% of them with a count of one. The ten largest clonotypes hold around 0.25% of the sample. Material: CD8+ T cells from PBMCs. Receptors were obtained from a human donor in good health.

This clonotype showed up just a few times. The chain recombines TRBV5-1 with TRBJ2-7, with D perhaps matching TRBD1 (6 bases). From germline, CDR1 is SGHRS and CDR2 YFSETQ. V was shortened by 3 bases and J by 3 bases, with 10 bases between the two germline ends. CDR3 length equals 13 residues. CDR3 DNA: TGCGCCAGCAGCTCGGACAGAGGCTACGAGCAGTACTTC. Amino acid sequence: CASSSDRGYEQYF.

The gene calls are TRBV7-2 and TRBJ1-2; D is undetermined. The CDR3 spans 15 residues. V was pared by 2 bases and J by 6 bases, with 16 bases between. Germline V gene sequence: CDR1 SGHTA, CDR2 FQGNSA. For the CDR3, the DNA is TGTGCCAGCAGCTTATATCCGGGCCCTATTGATGGCTACACCTTC. Encoded protein: CASSLYPGPIDGYTF.

This chain connects TRBV20-1 to TRBJ2-7, with 11 bases fitting TRBD1. Germline CDR1 is DFQATT and CDR2 is SNEGSKA (reference sequence). The length of the CDR3 is 14 residues. V shed 5 bases and J 5 bases; nucleotides not matched to a gene: 8. CDR3 DNA: TGCAGTGCTTATTCCGGGACAGGGGGGGACGAGCAGTACTTC. Translation: CSAYSGTGGDEQYF.

This clonotype occurred once. The chain joins TRBV7-2 to TRBJ2-5; D possibly corresponds to TRBD2 (7 bases). Germline CDR1 is SGHTA and CDR2 is FQGNSA. The length of the CDR3 is 15 residues. Trimming cost V 1 base and J 1 base, with 10 bases left between them. In nucleotides, the CDR3 is TGTGCCAGCAGCTTAGGGGGGGGGCCCCAAGAGACCCAGTACTTC. This sequence encodes CASSLGGGPQETQYF.

This rearrangement joins TRBV12-3 or TRBV12-4 to TRBJ1-1; D call uncertain. Deletions cut 4 bases from V and 0 bases from J, with 6 bases between. The CDR3 covers 13 residues. CDR3 sequence reads: CASSSILNTEAFF. Written as DNA, the CDR3 is TGTGCCAGCAGTTCAATTCTGAACACTGAAGCTTTCTTT.

This clonotype was seen a handful of times. The chain employs TRBV27 and TRBJ1-1; D uncertain. The germline V and J ends were trimmed by 5 bases and 1 base, with 11 bases remaining between them. Germline V gene lookup returns CDR1 MNHEY and CDR2 SMNVEV (reference sequence). The CDR3 extends over 14 amino acids. As DNA, the CDR3 is TGTGCCAGCAGTCCCCCCGGTGGGAACACTGAAGCTTTCTTT. Amino acids: CASSPPGGNTEAFF.

The chain carries TRBV7-6 and TRBJ2-2, with no clear D. This CDR3 spans 13 amino acids. Germline CDR1 and CDR2: SGHVS and FNYEAQ. V lost 1 base and J lost 4, with 4 bases in between. The DNA of the CDR3 is TGTGCCAGCAGCTTAGGCGGCACCGGGGAGCTGTTTTTT. Its protein product is CASSLGGTGELFF.

The chain carries TRBV11-2 and TRBJ2-2, with TRBD2 matching over 10 bases. Germline values: CDR1 SGHAT, CDR2 FQNNGV. Germline trimming cut 5 bases from V and 4 bases from J; bases unmatched to any gene: 7. The length of the CDR3 is 16 residues. The chain's CDR3 is CASSPRTSGTTGELFF. The CDR3 region has the DNA TGTGCCAGCAGCCCCAGGACTAGCGGTACCACCGGGGAGCTGTTTTTT.

The V and J genes are TRBV27 and TRBJ1-5; 8 bases align to TRBD1. Trimming at V came to 6 bases and at J to 7 bases, leaving 5 bases not matched to a gene. Germline V gene sequence: CDR1 MNHEY, CDR2 SMNVEV (reference sequence). This CDR3 contains 13 residues. The chain's CDR3 is CASSPGGSQPQHF. The CDR3 nucleotides are TGTGCCAGCAGCCCAGGGGGCAGCCAGCCCCAGCATTTT.

The genes are TRBV6-5 and TRBJ1-2; D perhaps matches TRBD1 (5 bases). Germline CDR1 reads MNHEY; CDR2 reads SVGAGI. This CDR3 region has 14 residues. Trimming shortened V by 2 bases and J by 7 bases, and 14 bases separated the two germline ends. The CDR3 bases are TGTGCCAGCAGTTACCTTGGAGGGGCGTTTGGCTACACCTTC. This encodes CASSYLGGAFGYTF.

The chain employs TRBV11-2 and TRBJ2-5; D is unclear. The CDR3 is 15 residues long. Germline V lookup: CDR1 SGHAT, CDR2 FQNNGV. V lost 0 bases, J lost 1 base, and 9 bases lay in between. This CDR3 is CASSLEGYSQETQYF. The CDR3 nucleotides read TGTGCCAGCAGCTTAGAAGGGTACTCCCAAGAGACCCAGTACTTC.

The chain joins TRBV4-3 to TRBJ2-1, with TRBD1 as a possible D gene (6 bases). The CDR3 is 16 residues long. Germline CDR1 is LGHNA and CDR2 is YSLEER. Trimming pared 0 bases from V and 4 bases from J, leaving 13 bases between. The CDR3 protein is CASSQDGGESYNEQFF. DNA of the CDR3: TGCGCCAGCAGCCAAGATGGGGGCGAAAGTTACAATGAGCAGTTCTTC.

J is TRBJ2-7 and V is TRBV18; the match to TRBD1 covers 7 bases. V shed 1 base, J shed 5 bases, and the junction held 11 bases outside the gene matches. Germline V gene lookup returns CDR1 KGHSH and CDR2 LQKENI. The CDR3 loop spans 16 amino acids. In DNA, the CDR3 is TGTGCCAGCTCACCACTCCCGGGACAGCCAAACAACGAGCAGTACTTC. Protein product: CASSPLPGQPNNEQYF.

The gene calls are TRBV2 and TRBJ2-2; no definite D call. Trimming removed 8 bases at V and 3 bases at J, with 16 bases between. Per the germline V gene, CDR1 is SNHLY and CDR2 is FYNNEI. This CDR3 contains 15 residues. The CDR3 coding sequence is TGTGCCAGCTACGGGCCACGAGAGGACACCGGGGAGCTGTTTTTT. As protein: CASYGPREDTGELFF.

V is TRBV27 and J is TRBJ2-2; possible D gene TRBD1, 5 bases. Germline V gene sequence: CDR1 MNHEY, CDR2 SMNVEV (reference sequence). V lost 6 bases to trimming and J lost 5 bases, with 10 bases between them. This CDR3 region has 13 residues. The CDR3 loop reads CASRPAGTGELFF. Here the CDR3 DNA reads TGTGCCAGCAGACCTGCAGGGACCGGGGAGCTGTTTTTT.

This clonotype was counted once. The V and J genes are TRBV6-5 and TRBJ1-1, with a tentative D call TRBD1 (5 bases). Germline V gene lookup returns CDR1 MNHEY and CDR2 SVGAGI. The V end was cut by 0 bases, the J end by 3 bases, with 8 bases between. The CDR3 is made up of 14 amino acids. The CDR3 loop reads CASSYSGGDTEAFF. The CDR3 DNA reads TGTGCCAGCAGTTACTCGGGGGGGGACACTGAAGCTTTCTTT.

V usage is TRBV18 and J usage is TRBJ2-7; 8 nucleotides line up with TRBD2. V was clipped by 0 bases and J by 1 base; unmatched bases: 2. CDR1 is KGHSH, CDR2 LQKENI, per germline. This CDR3 comprises 15 residues. CDR3 nucleotides: TGTGCCAGCTCACCACCGGTAGCGGGGTCCTACGAGCAGTACTTC. Translation: CASSPPVAGSYEQYF.

This clonotype was found once. This chain joins TRBV28 and TRBJ2-1; either TRBD1 or TRBD2 may supply D (6 bases each). There are 14 residues in the CDR3. V shed 4 bases and J shed 8 bases, with 15 bases lying between them. Germline CDR1 is MDHEN and CDR2 is SYDVKM. The CDR3: CASSSLGGLDEQFF. Here the CDR3 DNA reads TGTGCCAGCAGTTCCCTCGGGGGCCTCGATGAGCAGTTCTTC.

A word on this clonotype: The junction shows a germline mismatch at one end, possibly a read error. The V call is TRBV6-1, the J call TRBJ1-1; a possible D gene is TRBD1 (5 bases). Germline V CDR1 and CDR2: MNHNS, SASEGT. This CDR3 contains 14 residues. The chain's CDR3 is CASSDWAGNAEAFF. CDR3 bases: TGTGCCAGCAGTGACTGGGCAGGGAACGCTGAAGCTTTCTTT.

The V gene is TRBV5-6, the J gene TRBJ2-2, with D perhaps given as TRBD1 or TRBD2 (5 bases each). Germline values: CDR1 SGHDT, CDR2 YYEEEE. V was cut by 4 bases and J by 5 bases, with 9 bases left in between. The CDR3 is 13 amino acids. CDR3 sequence: CASSPGRTGELFF. CDR3 in DNA: TGTGCCAGCAGCCCGGGACGGACCGGGGAGCTGTTTTTT.

The CDR3, as DNA: TGCAGCGTTGAGGATCGGCAGGGGACCTCCTACGAGCAGTACTTC. Encoded protein: CSVEDRQGTSYEQYF. The genes are TRBV29-1 and TRBJ2-7, with D possibly TRBD1 on 6 matching bases. The length of the CDR3 is 15 residues. V was shortened by 3 bases and J by 0 bases, with 15 bases between the two germline ends. Germline CDR1 SQVTM, CDR2 ANQGSEA.

This clonotype has just one count. V and J are TRBV19 and TRBJ2-1, with 9 bases identical to TRBD1. Looked up from germline, CDR1 is LNHDA and CDR2 is SQIVND (reference sequence). This CDR3 has 16 amino acids. After removal of 3 bases from V and 0 bases from J, the junction contained 3 bases not matched to a gene. The CDR3 loop reads CASSMGQGFSYNEQFF. CDR3 in DNA: TGTGCCAGTAGTATGGGACAGGGTTTCTCCTACAATGAGCAGTTCTTC.

The chain recombines TRBV25-1 with TRBJ1-5; 8 positions match TRBD1. In germline, CDR1 is MGHDK, CDR2 SYGVNS. Unmatched junction bases numbered 8, after V lost 6 bases and J lost 7 bases. The CDR3 is 14 amino acids. The CDR3 is CASRPGQGEQPQHF. In DNA, the CDR3 is TGTGCCAGCAGGCCCGGACAGGGAGAGCAGCCCCAGCATTTT.

This CDR3 is CASSQLRTDEQYF. The CDR3 region has the DNA TGTGCCAGCAGCCAACTTAGGACCGACGAGCAGTACTTC. The chain links TRBV14 to TRBJ2-7; D remains ambiguous. CDR1 is SGHDN, CDR2 FVKESK, per germline. V was pared by 2 bases and J by 5 bases, with 10 bases between. This CDR3 spans 13 amino acids.

This clonotype turned up a few times. The chain employs TRBV7-9 and TRBJ1-6, with a possible D match to TRBD1 (6 bases). The CDR3 totals 15 residues. Trimming took off 4 bases at V and 10 bases at J, with 17 bases between the two ends. Germline lookup yields CDR1 SEHNR and CDR2 FQNEAQ (reference sequence). CDR3 sequence: CASSWGRGVGSPLHF. In nucleotides, the CDR3 is TGTGCCAGCAGCTGGGGGCGAGGGGTTGGATCACCCCTCCACTTT.

The chain uses TRBV29-1 and TRBJ1-1; the match to TRBD1 covers 9 bases. The germline V gene has CDR1 SQVTM and CDR2 ANQGSEA. The CDR3 length is 16 residues. J gave up 4 bases and V 7 bases, and 16 bases lay outside the gene matches. CDR3 DNA: TGCAGCGCGATACCGGGACAGGGACGAATAGGCACTGAAGCTTTCTTT. It is translated as CSAIPGQGRIGTEAFF.

In nucleotides, the CDR3 is TGTGCCAGCAGTTTCTCTAAGCTGAACACTGAAGCTTTCTTT. As protein: CASSFSKLNTEAFF. The chain links TRBV12-3 or TRBV12-4 to TRBJ1-1; D remains unclear. V gave up 3 bases and J gave up 0 bases, with 8 bases separating them. The CDR3 contains 14 residues.

The chain combines TRBV27 with TRBJ2-7, with D perhaps matching TRBD1 (6 bases). Germline CDR1 reads MNHEY; CDR2 reads SMNVEV (reference sequence). The V end lost 0 bases, the J end lost 4 bases, and 10 bases lay between the germline ends. The CDR3 extends over 14 amino acids. The CDR3 DNA reads as TGTGCCAGCAGTTTATCAACAGGGTCATACGAGCAGTACTTC. This sequence encodes CASSLSTGSYEQYF.

The chain recombines TRBV10-3 with TRBJ2-2, with D possibly TRBD2 on 5 matching bases. Germline loops: CDR1 ENHRY, CDR2 SYGVKD. Trimming left V 1 base short and J 3 bases short, with 15 bases between. CDR3 length: 17 amino acids. CDR3 sequence (DNA): TGTGCCATCAGTGAGTATGACGGGATCCTGGACACCGGGGAGCTGTTTTTT. The encoded protein is CAISEYDGILDTGELFF.

V and J are TRBV6-2 or TRBV6-3 and TRBJ1-2; TRBD1 aligns across 8 bases. The V and J ends lost 5 bases and 6 bases, in that order; junction bases with no gene match: 5. CDR3 length: 13 amino acids. CDR1 and CDR2 from the germline V gene are MNHEY and SVGEGT. DNA for the CDR3: TGTGCCAGCAGTCCCGGACAGGGAAATGGCTACACCTTC. Translation gives CASSPGQGNGYTF.

This clonotype was recorded only once. One end of the junction varies from germline; a read error may be responsible. The rearrangement links TRBV9 to TRBJ1-4, with 10 bases matching TRBD1. The CDR3 runs to 15 residues. From germline, CDR1 is SGDLS and CDR2 YYNGEE. CDR3 residues: CASNVAGTGDEKLFF. As DNA, the CDR3 is TGTGCCAGCAACGTAGCCGGGACAGGGGACGAAAAACTGTTTTTT.

The chain joins TRBV6-2 or TRBV6-3 to TRBJ1-1; unclear D gene. Trimming took 6 bases from V and 3 from J, leaving 11 bases between them. From germline, CDR1 is MNHEY and CDR2 SVGEGT. This CDR3 region has 13 residues. CDR3 in DNA: TGTGCCAGCAGGTACAGAACCTACACTGAAGCTTTCTTT. Protein: CASRYRTYTEAFF.